Shown below are 23 T cell receptor beta chains from a single sample sequenced in a study of cytomegalovirus exposure and HLA in healthy donors. Primers for the PCR totalled 60 Vbeta and 13 Jbeta. The data were produced by immunoSEQ multiplex PCR, yet TCRdb's version contains in-frame clones alone and is incomplete. Counted here are about 190,000 clones, 75% to 90% occurring once; the ten biggest clones make up roughly 0.8%. Material: PBMCs. The receptors originated from a woman aged 18-35 years in good health and CMV-seronegative.

Comment on this clone: A junction boundary mismatches the germline segment, possibly from a read error. At the DNA level, this CDR3 is encoded by other sequences in the same sample as well. This chain joins TRBV7-2 and TRBJ1-1; D gene unclear. CDR1 SGHTA and CDR2 FQGNSA come from the germline V gene. CDR3 length: 15 residues. The CDR3 DNA is TGTGCCAGCAGCTTAGCGGTGGGAGTGAACACTGAGGCTTTCTTT. This sequence encodes CASSLAVGVNTEAFF.

The V call is TRBV4-2, the J call TRBJ2-7, with TRBD1 identical over 10 bases. Trimming at V came to 1 base and at J to 3 bases, leaving 3 bases not matched to a gene. The CDR3 covers 15 residues. The V gene's germline CDR1 is LGHNA and CDR2 YNFKEQ. The CDR3 loop reads CASSQARTGGYEQYF. DNA of the CDR3: TGTGCCAGCAGCCAAGCACGGACAGGGGGCTACGAGCAGTACTTC.

This clone occurred a few times. The genes are TRBV25-1 and TRBJ1-1; the D gene is possibly TRBD1 (5 bases). This CDR3 is built from 17 residues. V was shortened by 2 bases and J by 7 bases, with 23 bases between the two germline ends. Germline V gene sequence: CDR1 MGHDK, CDR2 SYGVNS. CDR3 sequence reads: CASSEEGPWGRSDEAFF. In DNA form, the CDR3 reads TGTGCCAGCAGTGAAGAAGGTCCATGGGGGAGGAGTGATGAAGCTTTCTTT.

J is TRBJ2-2 and V is TRBV9; D is possibly TRBD2 (5 bases). Trimming took 8 bases from V and 7 from J, leaving 18 bases between them. CDR1 and CDR2 from the germline V gene are SGDLS and YYNGEE. CDR3 length: 14 amino acids. The CDR3 is CASTPDQRGGELFF. The CDR3 nucleotides are TGTGCCAGTACCCCGGATCAACGGGGCGGGGAGCTGTTTTTT.

The V gene is TRBV7-2, the J gene TRBJ2-7, with 8 bases fitting TRBD2. The length of the CDR3 is 15 residues. V trimming: 0 bases; J trimming: 1 base; junction bases outside the gene matches: 2. Germline V gives CDR1 SGHTA, CDR2 FQGNSA. CDR3 protein: CASSLASGESYEQYF. For the CDR3, the DNA is TGTGCCAGCAGCTTAGCTAGCGGGGAGTCCTACGAGCAGTACTTC.

The chain employs TRBV13 and TRBJ1-1; 8 bases line up with TRBD1. CDR1 and CDR2 (germline): PRHDT, FYEKMQ (reference sequence). V lost 5 bases and J lost 5; bases outside the gene matches: 10. The CDR3 is made up of 15 amino acids. CDR3 region: CASSIKTGALTEAFF. Here the CDR3 DNA reads TGTGCCAGCAGCATTAAGACAGGGGCGTTAACTGAAGCTTTCTTT.

V is TRBV10-1 and J is TRBJ1-2; D gene ambiguous. This CDR3 spans 13 amino acids. V lost 6 bases, J lost 8 bases, and 16 bases lay in between. Per germline, CDR1 WNHNN and CDR2 SYGVQD (reference sequence). CDR3 sequence reads: CASRERRSGGYTF. The CDR3 DNA reads TGCGCCAGCAGGGAAAGGAGGTCGGGGGGCTACACCTTC.

The gene calls are TRBV6-5 and TRBJ1-5; D is unclear. Deletions cut 0 bases from V and 1 base from J, with 7 bases between. The germline gives CDR1 MNHEY, CDR2 SVGAGI. The CDR3 has 15 residues. The CDR3 nucleotides are TGTGCCAGCAGTTACTCGTTCTTGAGCAATCAGCCCCAGCATTTT. Translation: CASSYSFLSNQPQHF.

This clone was observed a few times. This chain links TRBV6-4 with TRBJ1-1; maybe TRBD1 (6 bases). Germline V lookup: CDR1 MRHNA, CDR2 SNTAGT. The CDR3 sequence is 14 residues long. Trimming pared 6 bases from V and 1 base from J, leaving 12 bases between. The CDR3 reads CASSHRAGNTEAFF. The CDR3 region has the DNA TGTGCCAGCAGCCACAGGGCTGGGAACACTGAAGCTTTCTTT.

Notes on this clone: Without the conserved terminal phenylalanine or tryptophan, this CDR3 likely stems from a read error. No DNA is shown, since the ends of the CDR3 on it are uncertain; the CDR3 is the one TCRdb lists. The V and J genes are TRBV27 and TRBJ1-1; the D call in the table, TRBD1, was not verified against the DNA. The CDR3 sequence runs 12 residues, both termini included. Germline V CDR1 and CDR2: MNHEY, SMNVEV (reference sequence). CDR3 amino acids: CASRDRSAREQI.

The chain employs TRBV6-1 and TRBJ2-7, with unresolved D. Trimming cost V 1 base and J 0 bases, with 13 bases left between them. The CDR3 contains 16 residues. Germline V gene lookup returns CDR1 MNHNS and CDR2 SASEGT. In DNA, the CDR3 is TGTGCCAGCAGTGAAGGATCCCTTGAGAGCTCCTACGAGCAGTACTTC. It codes for CASSEGSLESSYEQYF.

The rearrangement uses TRBV18 and TRBJ1-4; D remains ambiguous. This CDR3 region has 15 residues. V lost 1 base and J lost 7, with 13 bases in between. In germline, CDR1 is KGHSH, CDR2 LQKENI. The CDR3 loop reads CASSPLTTEGEKLFF. The CDR3 nucleotides are TGTGCCAGCTCACCACTCACTACAGAGGGTGAAAAACTGTTTTTT. Combining the CDR3 with reference TRBV18 and TRBJ1-4 gives the whole variable domain NAGVMQNPRHLVRRRGQEARLRCSPMKGHSHVYWYRQLPEEGLKFMVYLQKENIIDESGMPKERFSAEFPKEGPSILRIQQVVRGDSAAYFCASSPLTTEGEKLFFGSGTQLSVL.

The chain uses TRBV5-1 and TRBJ2-2; possibly TRBD2 for D (6 bases). The CDR3 is 15 residues long. Trimming removed 3 bases from V and 3 bases from J, with 12 bases in between. Germline lookup yields CDR1 SGHRS and CDR2 YFSETQ. The CDR3 DNA is TGCGCCAGCAGCTCGGGACTGATGGACACCGGGGAGCTGTTTTTT. Amino acid sequence: CASSSGLMDTGELFF.

The chain combines TRBV2 with TRBJ2-1, with TRBD1 identical over 9 bases. The CDR3 length is 16 residues. Germline CDR1 and CDR2: SNHLY and FYNNEI. The V segment lost 6 bases and the J segment 8 bases; nucleotides outside the gene matches: 14. The CDR3 protein is CASSAGQGILEDEQFF. DNA for the CDR3: TGTGCCAGCAGCGCCGGACAGGGGATTTTAGAGGATGAGCAGTTCTTC. The variable domain in full, with the rest retrieved from reference TRBV2 and TRBJ2-1, is EPEVTQTPSHQVTQMGQEVILRCVPISNHLYFYWYRQILGQKVEFLVSFYNNEISEKSEIFDDQFSVERPDGSNFTLKIRSTKLEDSAMYFCASSAGQGILEDEQFFGPGTRLTVL.

The chain is built from TRBV7-9 and TRBJ2-1; 11 bases agree with TRBD2. V lost 2 bases to trimming and J lost 3 bases; unmatched junction nucleotides: 0. This CDR3 contains 15 residues. CDR1 is SEHNR and CDR2 is FQNEAQ in the germline V gene (reference sequence). The CDR3 coding sequence is TGTGCCAGCAGCTTACTAGCGGGGGGCTACAATGAGCAGTTCTTC. This translates into CASSLLAGGYNEQFF.

The chain carries TRBV6-5 and TRBJ1-6; possible D gene TRBD1, 6 bases. The CDR3 has 16 residues. V was shortened by 2 bases and J by 8 bases, with 16 bases between the two germline ends. Germline CDR1 MNHEY, CDR2 SVGAGI. The CDR3 sequence is CASSYGGDPADSPLHF. DNA of the CDR3: TGTGCCAGCAGTTACGGGGGCGACCCGGCCGATTCACCCCTCCACTTT.

The chain couples TRBV7-9 to TRBJ2-7, with TRBD1 matching 9 bases. The CDR3 runs to 14 residues. Germline assignment: CDR1 SEHNR and CDR2 FQNEAQ (reference sequence). Trimming took 2 bases from V and 5 from J; bases not matched to a gene: 4. CDR3 nucleotides: TGTGCCAGCAGCTTAACGACAGGGGGACACGAGCAGTACTTC. Translating gives CASSLTTGGHEQYF.

Here the CDR3 reads CASSELGGGETQYF. CDR3 nucleotides: TGCGCCAGCAGTGAGCTGGGTGGGGGGGAGACCCAGTACTTC. The chain employs TRBV10-2 and TRBJ2-5; TRBD2 is a possible D gene (6 bases). This CDR3 is built from 14 residues. The V end lost 2 bases, the J end lost 5 bases, and 12 bases lay between the germline ends. Per the germline V gene, CDR1 is WSHSY and CDR2 is SAAADI.

V usage is TRBV11-2 and J usage is TRBJ2-7, with D tentatively TRBD1 (6 bases). CDR1 and CDR2 from the germline V gene are SGHAT and FQNNGV. This CDR3 contains 16 residues. V lost 5 bases and J 4 bases, leaving 21 bases between the germline ends. The CDR3 protein is CASSARPRGHSYEQYF. Written as DNA, the CDR3 is TGTGCCAGCAGCGCCCGACCCAGGGGCCATAGTTACGAGCAGTACTTC.

This clone was seen only a few times. The chain has TRBV6-5 and TRBJ1-1, with a possible D match to TRBD1 (5 bases). The CDR3 runs to 15 residues. V was shortened by 2 bases and J by 0 bases, with 10 bases between the two germline ends. From germline, CDR1 is MNHEY and CDR2 SVGAGI. The CDR3 DNA sequence: TGTGCCAGCAGTTACCGGACACTCATGAACACTGAAGCTTTCTTT. Translating it yields CASSYRTLMNTEAFF.

The chain joins TRBV7-9 to TRBJ2-7, with 11 bases identical to TRBD2. The CDR3 sequence is 15 residues long. Trimming removed 5 bases from V and 3 bases from J; junction bases left unmatched: 6. Germline CDR1 SEHNR, CDR2 FQNEAQ (reference sequence). The CDR3 sequence is CASSQLAGGLYEQYF. CDR3 sequence (DNA): TGTGCCAGCAGCCAATTAGCGGGGGGGCTCTACGAGCAGTACTTC.

A single count supports this clone. The chain carries TRBV27 and TRBJ2-7; D is unresolved. The CDR3 has 11 amino acids. From germline, CDR1 is MNHEY and CDR2 SMNVEV (reference sequence). The V end was cut by 5 bases, the J end by 6 bases, with 8 bases between. The CDR3 DNA follows: TGTGCCAGCAGTCCCCGGTTCGAGCAGTACTTC. Protein product: CASSPRFEQYF.

This clone was counted once. The CDR3, as DNA: TGCGCCAGCAGCCAAGCGAGCGGGAGAGCCTACGAGCAGTACTTC. It is translated as CASSQASGRAYEQYF. This chain links TRBV4-1 with TRBJ2-7, with TRBD2 matching over 8 bases. In germline, CDR1 is MGHRA, CDR2 YSYEKL. The trim removed 1 base at V and 2 bases at J, leaving 4 bases unmatched. CDR3 length: 15 amino acids.